Listed below are T cell receptor beta chains from one sample, sequenced in a study. TCRdb re-called the 5' RACE reads through MiXCR, storing one row per CDR3 protein. The repertoire has 60,000 to 65,000 distinct CDR3 sequences, approximately 29% of them found once; the top ten carry approximately 2.2%. The sample was tumor-infiltrating naive CD4+ T cells sorted from the breast tumor. The receptors derive from a female donor with breast cancer. Each CDR3 is given without its conserved first and last residue.

v_call: TRBV7-3
cdr3_aa: ASSGAGFSGANVLT

v_call: TRBV6-2/TRBV6-3
cdr3_aa: ASSYSSGPTDTQY

v_call: TRBV5-6
cdr3_aa: ASSLAGGGGYT

v_call: TRBV11-2
cdr3_aa: ASSLGLNTEAF

v_call: TRBV5-1
cdr3_aa: ASSLGLQVTYGYT

v_call: TRBV3-1
cdr3_aa: ASSQQGAGGYT

v_call: TRBV20-1
cdr3_aa: SASTQETQY

v_call: TRBV20-1
cdr3_aa: SARGRGPGEQY

v_call: TRBV7-3
cdr3_aa: ASSLGGESSYEQY

v_call: TRBV20-1
cdr3_aa: SANARQGRAYNEQF

v_call: TRBV4-1
cdr3_aa: ASSQPRGGRIPNEKLF

v_call: TRBV6-6
cdr3_aa: ASSSTGINYGHT

v_call: TRBV7-2
cdr3_aa: ASSLDFGPYGYT

v_call: TRBV7-2
cdr3_aa: ASSLDMNSPLH

v_call: TRBV10-3
cdr3_aa: AIKKGTPGTDTQY

v_call: TRBV30
cdr3_aa: AWSVRGGINTEAF

v_call: TRBV6-1
cdr3_aa: ASTSLGGGYNEQF

v_call: TRBV9
cdr3_aa: ASSTHTDTQY

v_call: TRBV9
cdr3_aa: ASSAGTSRSTDTQY

v_call: TRBV7-2
cdr3_aa: ASSLVRPSGGETQY

v_call: TRBV6-2/TRBV6-3
cdr3_aa: ASKGQFSYEQY

v_call: TRBV10-2
cdr3_aa: ASSESLGHPSPLH

v_call: TRBV28
cdr3_aa: ASSPRSGVTYEQY